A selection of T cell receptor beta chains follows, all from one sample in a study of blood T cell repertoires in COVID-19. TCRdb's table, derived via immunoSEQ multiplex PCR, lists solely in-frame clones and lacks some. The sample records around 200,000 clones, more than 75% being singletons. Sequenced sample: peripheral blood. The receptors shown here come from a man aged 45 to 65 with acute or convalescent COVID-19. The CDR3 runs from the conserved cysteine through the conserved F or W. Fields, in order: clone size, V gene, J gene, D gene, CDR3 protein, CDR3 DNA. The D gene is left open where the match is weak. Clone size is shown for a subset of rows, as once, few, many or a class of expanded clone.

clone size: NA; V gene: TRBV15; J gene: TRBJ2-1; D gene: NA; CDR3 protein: CATSRGGLAPHNEQFF; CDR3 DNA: TGTGCCACCAGCAGAGGTGGGCTAGCGCCCCACAATGAGCAGTTCTTC
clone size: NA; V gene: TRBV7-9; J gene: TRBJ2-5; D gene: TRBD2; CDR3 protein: CASSERTSGASGTQYF; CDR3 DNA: TGTGCCAGCAGCGAACGGACTAGCGGGGCCTCGGGGACCCAGTACTTC
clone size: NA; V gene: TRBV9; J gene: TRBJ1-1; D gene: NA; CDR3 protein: CASSETGGDTEAFF; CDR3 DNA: TGTGCCAGCAGCGAAACGGGAGGAGATACTGAAGCTTTCTTT
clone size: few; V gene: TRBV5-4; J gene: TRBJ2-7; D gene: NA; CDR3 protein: CASSFKGFEQYF; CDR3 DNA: TGTGCCAGCAGCTTCAAGGGGTTCGAGCAGTACTTC
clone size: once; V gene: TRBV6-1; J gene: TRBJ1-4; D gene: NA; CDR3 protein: CASSVTASAGQNEKLFF; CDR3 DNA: TGTGCCAGCAGTGTCACGGCCTCGGCAGGGCAAAATGAAAAACTGTTTTTT
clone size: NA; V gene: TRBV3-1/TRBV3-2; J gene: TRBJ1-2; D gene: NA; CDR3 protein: CASSQTGTNYGYTF; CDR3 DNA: TGTGCCAGCAGCCAAACAGGGACTAACTATGGCTACACCTTC
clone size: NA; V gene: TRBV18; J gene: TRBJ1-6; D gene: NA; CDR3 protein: CASSLYNSPLHF; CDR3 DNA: TGTGCCAGCTCCCTCTATAATTCACCCCTCCACTTT
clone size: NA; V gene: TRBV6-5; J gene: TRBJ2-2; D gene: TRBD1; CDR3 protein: CASSRQGSNTGELFF; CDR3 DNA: TGTGCCAGCAGTCGACAGGGTTCGAACACCGGGGAGCTGTTTTTT
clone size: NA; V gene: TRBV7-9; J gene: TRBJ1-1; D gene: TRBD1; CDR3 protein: CASSLGQANTEAFF; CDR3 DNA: TGTGCCAGCAGCCTGGGACAGGCGAACACTGAAGCTTTCTTT
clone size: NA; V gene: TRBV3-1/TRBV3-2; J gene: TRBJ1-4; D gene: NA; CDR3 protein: CASSHRSQGLEKLFF; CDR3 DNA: TGTGCCAGCAGCCACAGGTCCCAGGGGTTAGAAAAACTGTTTTTT
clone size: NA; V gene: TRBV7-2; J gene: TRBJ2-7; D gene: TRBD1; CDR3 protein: CASSPTGALGEQYF; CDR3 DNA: TGTGCCAGCAGCCCGACAGGGGCATTGGGCGAGCAGTACTTC
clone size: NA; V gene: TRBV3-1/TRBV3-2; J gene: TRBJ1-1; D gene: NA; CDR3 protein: CASSTTGNRPEAFF; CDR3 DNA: TGTGCCAGCAGCACTACGGGAAATCGGCCTGAAGCTTTCTTT
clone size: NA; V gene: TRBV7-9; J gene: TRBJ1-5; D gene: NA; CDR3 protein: CASSLDRPGHNNQPQHF; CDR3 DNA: TGTGCCAGCAGCTTAGACCGGCCAGGGCATAACAATCAGCCCCAGCATTTT
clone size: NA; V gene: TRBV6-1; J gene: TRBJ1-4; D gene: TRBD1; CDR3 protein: CASSGTGGMSDEKLFF; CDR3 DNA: TGTGCCAGCAGTGGGACAGGGGGCATGTCGGATGAAAAACTGTTTTTT
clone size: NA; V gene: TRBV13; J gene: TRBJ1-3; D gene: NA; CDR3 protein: CASSSYNGNTIYF; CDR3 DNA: TGTGCCAGCAGCTCCTATAATGGAAACACCATATATTTT
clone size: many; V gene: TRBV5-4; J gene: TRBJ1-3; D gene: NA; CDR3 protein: CASSSGLAGNTIYF; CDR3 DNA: TGTGCCAGCAGCTCGGGACTCGCTGGAAACACCATATATTTT
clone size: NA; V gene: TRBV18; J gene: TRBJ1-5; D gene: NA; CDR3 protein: CASSPAGHSSNQPQHF; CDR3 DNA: TGTGCCAGCTCCCCCGCCGGACACAGTAGCAATCAGCCCCAGCATTTT